These 18 T cell receptor beta chains came from one sample sequenced in a study of regulatory T cells in long-lasting Graves disease. Arm-PCR of CDR3 regions and iRepertoire HTBI primers were the basis on which TCR beta libraries were built. TCRdb re-called the multiplex PCR reads through MiXCR, storing one row per CDR3 protein. The repertoire holds roughly 400,000 distinct CDR3 sequences, roughly 23% seen once, with roughly an eighth in the top ten. Noted time point: persistent/refractory GD, antithyroid drugs over 5 years with positive TRAb. The TCR library was prepared using RNA isolated from PBMCs. This sample comprised peripheral blood mononuclear cells (PBMCs), obtained when the disease was refractory, from a patient treated with antithyroid drugs. These receptors were taken from a female donor with Graves disease.

This clonotype was counted between two and nine times. The V and J genes are TRBV5-1 and TRBJ2-4; TRBD1 agrees at 8 bases. The length of the CDR3 is 16 residues. Germline CDR1 and CDR2: SGHRS and YFSETQ. After removal of 0 bases from V and 7 bases from J, the junction contained 9 bases not matched to a gene. Here the CDR3 DNA reads TGCGCCAGCAGCTTGGCCGGGGACAGGTCTTCTAACATTCAGTACTTC. It specifies CASSLAGDRSSNIQYF.

This clonotype was seen a handful of times. The chain employs TRBV15 and TRBJ1-6; 9 nucleotides align to TRBD1. V trimming: 5 bases; J trimming: 9 bases; junction bases outside the gene matches: 8. The CDR3 spans 15 residues. CDR1 and CDR2 from the germline V gene are LNHNV and YYDKDF (reference sequence). DNA of the CDR3: TGTGCCACCAGCTCCAGGACAGGGGTTTCTTCACCCCTCCACTTT. Its translation: CATSSRTGVSSPLHF.

Many counts were recorded for this clonotype. The chain is built from TRBV28 and TRBJ1-5; D gene unclear. The CDR3 has 15 residues. V lost 5 bases to trimming and J lost 0 bases, with 11 bases between them. Germline-derived CDR1 and CDR2 are MDHEN and SYDVKM. CDR3 DNA: TGTGCCAGCAGTCCCGCCGATTATAGCAATCAGCCCCAGCATTTT. Its translation: CASSPADYSNQPQHF.

This clonotype has ten or more counts. The chain employs TRBV6-4 and TRBJ1-2, with 12 bases fitting TRBD1. This CDR3 contains 15 residues. CDR1 and CDR2 from the germline V gene are MRHNA and SNTAGT. V gave up 5 bases and J gave up 3 bases; unmatched junction bases: 4. CDR3 nucleotides: TGTGCCAGCAGTCCCGGGACAGGGGGCGACTATGGCTACACCTTC. Amino acid sequence: CASSPGTGGDYGYTF.

This clonotype was counted at least ten times. The CDR3 DNA follows: TGTGCCAGCAGCTTAGCTCCTGAAGCTTTCTTT. Encoded protein: CASSLAPEAFF. This chain joins TRBV7-2 and TRBJ1-1; no firm D call. Germline assignment: CDR1 SGHTA and CDR2 FQGNSA. Trimming took 0 bases from V and 6 from J, leaving 2 bases between them. This CDR3 is built from 11 residues.

The genes are TRBV10-2 and TRBJ2-1; 15 bases line up with TRBD2. After removal of 6 bases from V and 7 bases from J, the junction contained 7 bases not matched to a gene. The CDR3 runs to 16 residues. Germline V CDR1 and CDR2: WSHSY, SAAADI. The CDR3 loop is CASSPGLAGGGNEQFF. CDR3 DNA sequence: TGCGCCAGCAGCCCGGGACTAGCGGGAGGTGGGAATGAGCAGTTCTTC.

This clonotype was detected many times. The V call is TRBV6-5, the J call TRBJ1-2, with D perhaps TRBD1 (5 bases). Germline V gene sequence: CDR1 MNHEY, CDR2 SVGAGI. The CDR3 is 15 residues long. Between the trimmed V and J ends, which lost 0 bases and 8 bases, there was a span of 16 bases. CDR3 DNA sequence: TGTGCCAGCAGTTACTCGAACGCGGGGGAGGTCGGCTACACCTTC. Its protein is CASSYSNAGEVGYTF.

This chain links TRBV2 with TRBJ2-1; D remains unclear. CDR3 length: 14 residues. Germline loops: CDR1 SNHLY, CDR2 FYNNEI. V dropped 7 bases and J dropped 9 bases, with 19 bases sitting between them. CDR3 in DNA: TGTGCCAGCATCTCGACTCGAAGCCAGCCTGAGCAGTTCTTC. Amino acids: CASISTRSQPEQFF.

The sample holds many counts of this clonotype. The chain carries TRBV28 and TRBJ2-7, with 11 bases matching TRBD2. The germline gives CDR1 MDHEN, CDR2 SYDVKM. Losses at the gene ends were 6 bases for V and 4 bases for J; bases not matched to a gene: 8. The CDR3 is 15 amino acids. As DNA, the CDR3 is TGTGCCAGCAGCCTTAGCGGGAGGGTGAGGTACGAGCAGTACTTC. Protein: CASSLSGRVRYEQYF.

The CDR3 nucleotides are TGTGCCAGCAGCTTACAGCGGGAAGGGCGGAATACGCAGTATTTT. Translating gives CASSLQREGRNTQYF. The chain has TRBV7-3 and TRBJ2-3; 7 nucleotides match TRBD2. This CDR3 is built from 15 residues. V dropped 2 bases and J dropped 7; count of bases not matched to a gene: 9. CDR1 and CDR2 (germline): SGHTA, FQGTGA. Full variable domain (missing parts from reference TRBV7-3 and TRBJ2-3): GAGVSQTPSNKVTEKGKYVELRCDPISGHTALYWYRQSLGQGPEFLIYFQGTGAADDSGLPNDRFFAVRPEGSVSTLKIQRTERGDSAVYLCASSLQREGRNTQYFGPGTRLTVL.

The CDR3 DNA reads TGTGCCAGCAGTTCATGGACTAGCGGGAGGCCGGGGTACAATGAGCAGTTCTTC. This codes for CASSSWTSGRPGYNEQFF. The chain joins TRBV27 to TRBJ2-1; 14 bases are a match to TRBD2. The germline CDR1 and CDR2 sequences are MNHEY and SMNVEV (reference sequence). V shed 4 bases, J shed 4 bases, and the junction held 9 bases outside the gene matches. CDR3 size: 18 residues.

Regarding this clonotype: Without the conserved terminal phenylalanine or tryptophan, this CDR3 likely stems from a read error. The chain joins TRBV3-1 to TRBJ1-1; the D is unclear. V was trimmed by 0 bases and J by 2 bases, leaving 10 bases between them. Germline-derived CDR1 and CDR2 are LGHDT and YNNKEL (reference sequence). The length of the CDR3 is 15 residues. The CDR3 reads CASSQEPGFNTEAFL. CDR3 nucleotide sequence: TGTGCCAGCAGCCAAGAGCCCGGGTTCAACACTGAAGCTTTCCTT.

This clonotype came up many times. This sequence joins TRBV12-3 or TRBV12-4 and TRBJ1-1, with 8 bases aligning to TRBD1. This CDR3 region has 13 residues. With V trimmed by 9 bases and J by 1 base, 4 bases remained unmatched. CDR3 region: CASSGGRNTEAFF. In nucleotides, the CDR3 is TGTGCCAGTTCAGGGGGCCGGAACACTGAAGCTTTCTTT.

This clonotype came up a few times. The chain employs TRBV18 and TRBJ2-2; possible D gene TRBD1, 5 bases. Germline CDR1 and CDR2: KGHSH and LQKENI. This CDR3 has 13 residues. Trimming pared 2 bases from V and 6 bases from J, leaving 7 bases between. The CDR3 protein is CASSPTTAGELFF. As DNA, the CDR3 is TGTGCCAGCTCACCAACGACAGCCGGGGAGCTGTTTTTT.

This clonotype has more than one count but fewer than ten. In DNA form, the CDR3 reads TGTGCCATCAGTGACTCAGGGACTAGCGGGACCGGGGAGCTGTTTTTT. Protein: CAISDSGTSGTGELFF. The chain employs TRBV10-3 and TRBJ2-2; 12 bases match TRBD2. V lost 3 bases and J lost 5; bases outside the gene matches: 4. This CDR3 has 16 residues. CDR1 is ENHRY and CDR2 is SYGVKD in the germline V gene.

This clonotype was recorded many times. This sequence joins TRBV2 and TRBJ2-6, with 9 bases aligning to TRBD1. The V gene end was trimmed by 6 bases and the J gene end by 2 bases; junction bases not matched to a gene: 8. Germline assignment: CDR1 SNHLY and CDR2 FYNNEI. The CDR3 is made up of 17 amino acids. CDR3 region: CASRLTGGNTGANVLTF. Here the CDR3 DNA reads TGTGCCAGCAGATTGACAGGGGGTAACACTGGGGCCAACGTCCTGACTTTC. The whole variable domain, filled in from reference TRBV2 and TRBJ2-6, reads EPEVTQTPSHQVTQMGQEVILRCVPISNHLYFYWYRQILGQKVEFLVSFYNNEISEKSEIFDDQFSVERPDGSNFTLKIRSTKLEDSAMYFCASRLTGGNTGANVLTFGAGSRLTVL.

This clonotype has only a few counts. The V gene is TRBV6-2 or TRBV6-3, the J gene TRBJ1-5; perhaps TRBD1 as D (5 bases). This CDR3 region has 15 residues. Looked up from germline, CDR1 is MNHEY and CDR2 is SVGEGT. The ends were cut back, 7 bases at V and 3 bases at J, with 16 bases in the middle. In nucleotides, the CDR3 is TGTGCCAGCATCGGTGGGCCAGGGAACAATCAGCCCCAGCATTTT. It translates to CASIGGPGNNQPQHF.

This clonotype has ten or more counts. Here the CDR3 reads CASRLKRSYSYEQYF. The CDR3 DNA is TGTGCCAGCAGACTCAAGCGGTCCTACTCCTACGAGCAGTACTTC. V usage is TRBV28 and J usage is TRBJ2-7, with D possibly being TRBD2 (5 bases). Germline-derived CDR1 and CDR2 are MDHEN and SYDVKM. The CDR3 totals 15 residues. The V and J ends lost 6 bases and 0 bases respectively, with 15 bases between them.